This T cell receptor (beta chain) emerged from a study of identical twins (TCRdb year 2016). With respect to the entire study: TCR alpha and beta repertoires from monozygotic twins, unrelated adults of various ages and cord blood were deep-sequenced to test whether fetal clonotypes persist. To rule out contamination, the twin experiments were replicated at different times with different library preparation protocols.

Only healthy Caucasian donors were included. Three pairs of female monozygotic twins, all aged 18 to 29 years, were included in the twin cohort. Miltenyi CD45RO+ enrichment and human naive T-cell isolation kits were used to isolate memory (CD45RO+) and naive T cells from PBMC. This clonotype was found a few times. It lacks a known antigen. Base qualities are missing; no much larger clone stands one base away. Study-wide conclusions, independent of this receptor: Invariant T cells such as MAIT and iNKT could partly confound zero-insertion analyses, although diverse VJ usage argued against such confounding for most clonotypes. Because the same donors could not be followed over many years, the conclusions relied on cross-sectional statistical analysis. The excess sharing between twins in beta out-of-frame sequences was weaker because fewer shared sequences reduced the signal-to-noise ratio. Compared with coincidental sharing between unrelated individuals, out-of-frame TCR alpha sequences shared between twins had an excess of sequences with low generation probability. Abundant cord blood beta clonotypes carried fewer insertions; young adult naive repertoires showed a weaker similar trend, while memory repertoires showed none. In monozygotic twins, out-of-frame TCR alpha sharing was systematically underestimated by recombination models, although the models agreed with sharing between unrelated individuals.

From the cysteine up to the phenylalanine, the CDR3 has a length of 14 residues. Only CDR3 DNA remains: 42 bases, in frame from the first base. Unmatched junction bases come to 9, with V trimmed by 6 bases and J by 8 bases. Based on the germline V gene, the CDR1 and CDR2 sequences are ENHRY and SYGVKD. To prepare the library, 5' RACE was applied. The data were produced on an Illumina HiSeq 2000. Template switching introduced a universal primer binding site; the final cDNA contained a unique molecular identifier, enabling accurate counting of TCR cDNA molecules. Specific primers in the conserved constant-segment region were used to synthesize first-strand cDNA for the TCR alpha and beta chains. To control for contamination, every cDNA library was double barcoded, receiving both a SMART-Mk sample barcode and Illumina barcodes. TruSeq adapter sequences, together with Illumina sample barcodes, were added in two successive PCR steps. The TCR alpha and beta cDNA libraries were sequenced on the Illumina HiSeq platform using custom primers. Turning to the authors' computational methods: MiGEC was used to process raw reads and extract unique molecular identifiers, and MiXCR was used to find CDR3 positions. Recombination models were inferred per individual with the repgenHMM and IGoR tools using an EM algorithm. Shared clonotype analysis was performed with the tcR package in R, normalizing sharing by the product of cloneset sizes. To study raw recombination free of thymic and clonal selection effects, out-of-frame nonproductive sequences were analyzed. TCRdb handled the public reads itself, with Q25 trimming in fastp and clone calling in MiXCR, and kept productive beta chains. A single entry per CDR3 protein holds the most common genes and DNA from its merged rows. The V and J calls shown here were made by TCRdb, not taken from the authors' results. A total of approximately 220,000 distinct CDR3 sequences appear in this sample, 7.5% of them only once. 1.5% to 2.5% of the sample comes from the top ten.

Another study also made use of these data, one on yellow fever vaccine responses in identical twins. As described in the second report: The authors reported that the T cell response to vaccination in identical twins appeared partly convergent and partly personalized. Focusing on identical twins, the study followed the T cell clones that responded to the vaccine, and did so with precision.

The sequence is built from TRBV10-3 and TRBJ2-1; 8 nucleotides in the junction match TRBD1. This receptor was obtained from a woman aged 18-30 years in good health. The sample consisted of memory (CD45RO+) T cells sorted from blood. This sample's cell subset or site label indicates: CD45RO+ enriched T cells. The DNA sequence follows: TGTGCCATCAGGAGGACAGGGCCTGGGGATGAGCAGTTCTTC. Its translation reads: CAIRRTGPGDEQFF.